Shown below are 19 T cell receptor beta chains from a single sample sequenced in a study of blood T cells in healthy people across ages. With a J-beta primer mix and a sample-barcoded 5' primer, a second PCR ran about 6 to 11 cycles. TCRdb re-called the 5' RACE reads through MiXCR, storing one row per CDR3 protein. The sample yields roughly 800,000 distinct CDR3 sequences, 20% to 30% seen once. This sample was also put to use in a study of T cells of mothers and their children.

The sequencing sample was made of blood. These receptors were collected from a boy younger than 18 in good health.

This sequence joins TRBV3-1 and TRBJ2-2; D unresolved. Germline-derived CDR1 and CDR2 are LGHDT and YNNKEL (reference sequence). V was pared by 0 bases and J by 8 bases, with 10 bases between. The CDR3 totals 14 residues. The CDR3 bases are TGTGCCAGCAGCCAAGAGGTCCAGTCTGGGGAGCTGTTTTTT. Its protein is CASSQEVQSGELFF.

This clonotype was seen only a few times. Compared with germline, one end of the junction differs, possibly owing to a read error. The chain couples TRBV10-3 to TRBJ2-1; D is ambiguous. The length of the CDR3 is 13 residues. Looked up from germline, CDR1 is ENHRY and CDR2 is SYGVKD. The CDR3 DNA sequence: TGTGCCATCAGTGACAGCTCCTGCAATGAGCAGTTCTTC. This sequence encodes CAISDSSCNEQFF.

Only a few counts were recorded for this clonotype. This CDR3 is CAISPLGDREETQYF. The CDR3 DNA reads as TGTGCCATCAGTCCACTCGGTGACAGAGAAGAGACCCAGTACTTC. The J gene is TRBJ2-5, the V gene TRBV10-3; tentatively, D is TRBD1 (5 bases). This CDR3 comprises 15 residues. V was trimmed by 5 bases and J by 3 bases, leaving 16 bases between them. Germline values: CDR1 ENHRY, CDR2 SYGVKD.

This sequence joins TRBV28 and TRBJ2-1; the match to TRBD2 covers 11 bases. The germline V gene encodes CDR1 MDHEN and CDR2 SYDVKM. V was pared by 5 bases and J by 14 bases, with 5 bases of the junction left unmatched. CDR3 length equals 12 residues. This CDR3 is CASSISGRGEFF. CDR3 nucleotide sequence: TGTGCCAGCAGTATTAGCGGGAGGGGGGAGTTCTTC.

The rearrangement uses TRBV19 and TRBJ2-5; D might be TRBD1 (6 bases). Germline CDR1 LNHDA, CDR2 SQIVND (reference sequence). The V and J ends lost 0 bases and 1 base respectively, with 12 bases between them. The CDR3 contains 16 residues. The CDR3 sequence is CASSIEGAGAQETQYF. In nucleotides, the CDR3 is TGTGCCAGTAGTATAGAGGGGGCAGGAGCCCAAGAGACCCAGTACTTC.

V is TRBV29-1 and J is TRBJ2-7; TRBD1 aligns across 8 bases. The CDR3 totals 14 residues. The germline V gene encodes CDR1 SQVTM and CDR2 ANQGSEA. Germline trimming cut 0 bases from V and 5 bases from J; bases unmatched to any gene: 6. The CDR3 here is CSVEEGNRGDEQYF. The CDR3 DNA reads as TGCAGCGTTGAAGAAGGGAACAGGGGGGACGAGCAGTACTTC.

About this clonotype: One end of the junction does not line up with germline, which may come from a read error. V gene TRBV12-3 or TRBV12-4 combines with J gene TRBJ2-1; TRBD1 matches at 9 bases. The CDR3 consists of 15 residues. The CDR3 protein is CTSRLTGGSYNEQFF. The DNA of the CDR3 is TGTACCAGCAGACTGACAGGGGGCTCCTACAATGAGCAGTTCTTC.

This clonotype has a handful of counts. The CDR3 ends on some other residue instead of the conserved phenylalanine or tryptophan, so this is likely a read error. The chain combines TRBV20-1 with TRBJ2-7, with D possibly being TRBD2 (6 bases). Germline CDR1 DFQATT, CDR2 SNEGSKA (reference sequence). V gave up 1 base and J gave up 1 base, with 14 bases separating them. The CDR3 runs 15 residues. This chain's CDR3 is CSARVTGRNSYEQYS. Written as DNA, the CDR3 is TGCAGTGCTAGAGTTACCGGGAGAAATTCCTACGAGCAGTACTCC.

There are many counts of this clonotype. The chain recombines TRBV12-3 or TRBV12-4 with TRBJ2-5; the match to TRBD1 covers 7 bases. V dropped 6 bases and J dropped 3; count of bases not matched to a gene: 4. This CDR3 is 13 amino acids long. The CDR3 sequence is CASSPGTEETQYF. In DNA, the CDR3 is TGTGCCAGCAGCCCCGGGACAGAAGAGACCCAGTACTTC.

There are many counts of this clonotype. This sequence joins TRBV4-3 and TRBJ2-3; 7 nucleotides agree with TRBD2. The CDR3 has 14 residues. Trimming at V came to 3 bases and at J to 4 bases, leaving 4 bases not matched to a gene. CDR1 is LGHNA, CDR2 YSLEER, per germline. The CDR3 bases are TGCGCCAGCAGCCAGGGGGGGTCTGCAGATACGCAGTATTTT. Translating it yields CASSQGGSADTQYF.

The chain links TRBV29-1 to TRBJ1-4, with D perhaps matching TRBD1 (6 bases). The CDR3 is made up of 15 amino acids. Germline lookup yields CDR1 SQVTM and CDR2 ANQGSEA. V lost 7 bases to trimming and J lost 8 bases, with 23 bases between them. CDR3 nucleotides: TGCAGCGCCCTACGAACGGGGGGCCCGGAAGAAAAACTGTTTTTT. It is translated as CSALRTGGPEEKLFF. Filled out from reference TRBV29-1 and TRBJ1-4, the complete variable domain reads SAVISQKPSRDICQRGTSLTIQCQVDSQVTMMFWYRQQPGQSLTLIATANQGSEATYESGFVIDKFPISRPNLTFSTLTVSNMSPEDSSIYLCSALRTGGPEEKLFFGSGTQLSVL.

V is TRBV6-2 or TRBV6-3 and J is TRBJ2-5, with TRBD2 matching over 7 bases. The DNA end favors TRBJ2-7, so the J call may be wrong. The germline gives CDR1 MNHEY, CDR2 SVGEGT. This CDR3 region has 12 residues. The DNA for the CDR3 is TGTGCCAGCAGCGGGGGGATCTACGAGCAGTACTTC. The encoded protein is CASSGGIYEQYF.

This chain uses TRBV29-1 with TRBJ2-3; D perhaps matches TRBD2 (6 bases). V lost 0 bases and J lost 4, with 11 bases in between. The CDR3 runs 14 residues. Germline V gene lookup returns CDR1 SQVTM and CDR2 ANQGSEA. The CDR3, as DNA: TGCAGCGTTGAAGAGGTAGCGGCACCAGATACGCAGTATTTT. It yields the protein CSVEEVAAPDTQYF.

The chain uses TRBV6-1 and TRBJ1-3, with D unresolved. This CDR3 is built from 15 residues. Per germline, CDR1 MNHNS and CDR2 SASEGT. V lost 7 bases and J 0 bases, leaving 13 bases between the germline ends. CDR3 protein: CASTEDLSSGNTIYF. The CDR3 DNA is TGTGCCAGCACCGAGGACCTAAGCTCTGGAAACACCATATATTTT.

This clonotype was observed a few times. The chain links TRBV20-1 to TRBJ1-4; a possible D gene is TRBD1 (5 bases). The germline V gene has CDR1 DFQATT and CDR2 SNEGSKA (reference sequence). Trimming pared 6 bases from V and 7 bases from J, leaving 12 bases between. There are 12 residues in the CDR3. The CDR3 here is CSARESGEKLFF. For the CDR3, the DNA is TGCAGTGCCAGGGAATCGGGTGAAAAACTGTTTTTT.

V is TRBV7-6 and J is TRBJ1-1; no definite D call. The germline gives CDR1 SGHVS, CDR2 FNYEAQ. This CDR3 is 11 amino acids long. V gave up 10 bases and J gave up 10 bases, with 16 bases separating them. CDR3 loop: CANTIGISAFF. The CDR3 DNA sequence: TGTGCCAATACTATCGGGATCTCAGCTTTCTTT.

The chain carries TRBV12-3 or TRBV12-4 and TRBJ1-2; TRBD1 is a possible D gene (5 bases). V was pared by 5 bases and J by 8 bases, with 12 bases between. The CDR3 runs 12 residues. The CDR3 DNA sequence: TGTGCCAGCAGTCTCGGGGCTGGGGGCTACACCTTC. It is translated as CASSLGAGGYTF.

J is TRBJ2-2 and V is TRBV6-9, with D perhaps matching TRBD2 (6 bases). CDR1 and CDR2 from the germline V gene are MNHGY and SVAAGI. V lost 7 bases and J lost 4, with 13 bases in between. The CDR3 is 14 amino acids. CDR3 DNA: TGTGCCAGCATGGGACTCCCAGGCACCGGGGAGCTGTTTTTT. Amino acids: CASMGLPGTGELFF.

The chain is built from TRBV28 and TRBJ2-1, with TRBD2 matching over 7 bases. Germline assignment: CDR1 MDHEN and CDR2 SYDVKM. This CDR3 spans 14 amino acids. With 6 bases clipped from V and 0 bases from J, the junction kept 2 bases outside the gene matches. The CDR3 is CASRSGASYNEQFF. CDR3 nucleotide sequence: TGTGCCAGCAGGAGCGGGGCCTCCTACAATGAGCAGTTCTTC.